The 23 T cell receptor beta chains given below trace back to one sample, sequenced in a study of CD8 T cells in ankylosing spondylitis. One entry per CDR3 protein, called by TCRdb with MiXCR from the 5' RACE reads. The sample includes around 770,000 distinct CDR3 sequences, roughly 10% of them seen just once. Study-level findings and limits: Several highly homologous variants made up a TCR beta motif, and this motif appeared characteristic of ankylosing spondylitis blood.

Their antigens remain unidentified. Sequences were obtained from blood, either unsorted or a sorted T cell fraction (not recorded which). These TCRs come from a male donor with ankylosing spondylitis.

The chain has TRBV5-1 and TRBJ1-2; D remains unclear. V dropped 1 base and J dropped 4 bases, with 8 bases sitting between them. CDR1 and CDR2 (germline): SGHRS, YFSETQ. There are 13 residues in the CDR3. CDR3 protein: CASSLLVPYGYTF. In DNA form, the CDR3 reads TGCGCCAGCAGCTTGTTGGTCCCCTATGGCTACACCTTC.

The sample holds many counts of this clonotype. The V call is TRBV6-5, the J call TRBJ1-1; D not resolved. Per germline, CDR1 MNHEY and CDR2 SVGAGI. Trimming left V 0 bases short and J 5 bases short, with 7 bases between. The CDR3 covers 13 residues. The CDR3 spells CASSYSGSTEAFF. CDR3 nucleotides: TGTGCCAGCAGTTACTCGGGTAGTACTGAAGCTTTCTTT.

This chain connects TRBV15 to TRBJ2-1; D may correspond to TRBD1 or TRBD2 (6 bases each). V dropped 1 base and J dropped 10 bases, with 20 bases sitting between them. The germline V gene has CDR1 LNHNV and CDR2 YYDKDF (reference sequence). The CDR3 loop spans 16 amino acids. The CDR3 reads CATSRGWPGANEEQFF. DNA for the CDR3: TGTGCCACCAGCAGAGGTTGGCCGGGGGCGAACGAAGAGCAGTTCTTC.

This clonotype has only a few counts. The rearrangement uses TRBV20-1 and TRBJ2-4; TRBD2 is a possible D gene (7 bases). V was clipped by 8 bases and J by 0 bases, with 14 bases between them. CDR3 length equals 14 residues. The germline V gene encodes CDR1 DFQATT and CDR2 SNEGSKA (reference sequence). This CDR3 is CSPGGGRAKNIQYF. The CDR3 DNA sequence: TGCAGTCCTGGGGGCGGGAGAGCCAAAAACATTCAGTACTTC.

This clonotype was seen ten or more times. This chain joins TRBV9 and TRBJ2-1; 9 bases agree with TRBD1. The CDR3 sequence is 16 residues long. The germline gives CDR1 SGDLS, CDR2 YYNGEE. J lost 6 bases, V lost 1 base, and 8 bases had no gene match. CDR3 region: CASSVITDRGCNEQFF. In DNA form, the CDR3 reads TGTGCCAGCAGCGTAATAACGGACAGGGGCTGCAATGAGCAGTTCTTC.

CDR3 DNA sequence: TGCAGCGTTATGGCAGGAACGAACACTGAAGCTTTCTTT. The encoded protein is CSVMAGTNTEAFF. This chain connects TRBV29-1 to TRBJ1-1, with no clear D. Germline V CDR1 and CDR2: SQVTM, ANQGSEA. The length of the CDR3 is 13 residues. The V end lost 5 bases, the J end lost 1 base, and 11 bases lay between the germline ends.

The V gene is TRBV24-1, the J gene TRBJ2-5, with D perhaps matching TRBD1 (7 bases). This CDR3 is built from 15 residues. Looked up from germline, CDR1 is KGHDR and CDR2 is SFDVKD. Between the trimmed V and J ends, which lost 2 bases and 2 bases, there was a span of 11 bases. CDR3 DNA sequence: TGTGCCACCAGTGATTCGCGGGACAGTCAAGAGACCCAGTACTTC. It specifies CATSDSRDSQETQYF.

This clonotype was counted a few times. The V call is TRBV6-2 or TRBV6-3, the J call TRBJ2-5; 7 bases map to TRBD1. This CDR3 contains 14 residues. Trimming at V came to 8 bases and at J to 4 bases, leaving 10 bases not matched to a gene. CDR1 is MNHEY, CDR2 SVGEGT, per germline. In DNA, the CDR3 is TGTGCCAGCGAGGCCCGGGACAGACCAGAGACCCAGTACTTC. It encodes CASEARDRPETQYF.

The sample holds a few counts of this clonotype. The chain employs TRBV12-3 or TRBV12-4 and TRBJ1-6, with D maybe TRBD1 (5 bases). V dropped 5 bases and J dropped 5 bases, with 10 bases sitting between them. The CDR3 is 14 amino acids. The chain's CDR3 is CASSVGQNNSPLHF. Written as DNA, the CDR3 is TGTGCCAGCAGTGTAGGACAAAATAATTCACCCCTCCACTTT.

This chain uses TRBV12-3 or TRBV12-4 with TRBJ1-4; D unclear. Trimming removed 8 bases at V and 8 bases at J, with 12 bases between. This CDR3 is built from 12 residues. The CDR3 spells CASRIRVEKLFF. The DNA for the CDR3 is TGTGCCAGCCGAATTCGGGTGGAAAAACTGTTTTTT.

This clonotype was observed a few times. The genes are TRBV3-1 and TRBJ1-2; D perhaps matches TRBD1 (5 bases). Trimming took off 4 bases at V and 7 bases at J, with 16 bases between the two ends. CDR1 is LGHDT and CDR2 is YNNKEL in the germline V gene (reference sequence). This CDR3 is built from 14 residues. In DNA form, the CDR3 reads TGTGCCAGCAGCCGGGGTAGGGGATTCAGTGGCTACACCTTC. Amino acid sequence: CASSRGRGFSGYTF.

This clonotype turned up a few times. V usage is TRBV20-1 and J usage is TRBJ2-1; D might be TRBD1 or TRBD2, each matching 6 bases. V lost 5 bases, J lost 2 bases, and 16 bases lay in between. The length of the CDR3 is 15 residues. Germline assignment: CDR1 DFQATT and CDR2 SNEGSKA (reference sequence). In DNA, the CDR3 is TGCAGTGCTTTAGGGGGGAGAGGGACCTACAATGAGCAGTTCTTC. This codes for CSALGGRGTYNEQFF.

This clonotype was found a few times. In DNA form, the CDR3 reads TGTGCCAGCAGTTTTGATCTTGGCGGCTACGAGCAGTACTTC. It is translated as CASSFDLGGYEQYF. The rearrangement uses TRBV12-3 or TRBV12-4 and TRBJ2-7; D gene ambiguous. The CDR3 length is 14 residues. V gave up 3 bases and J gave up 3 bases, with 12 bases separating them.

This clonotype has more than one count but fewer than ten. The chain joins TRBV20-1 to TRBJ2-3; 7 bases fit TRBD2. J lost 6 bases, V lost 7 bases, and 13 bases had no gene match. The length of the CDR3 is 14 residues. In germline, CDR1 is DFQATT, CDR2 SNEGSKA (reference sequence). In nucleotides, the CDR3 is TGCAGTGGGGTTAGCGGGCTCTTACGCGATACGCAGTATTTT. This gives the protein CSGVSGLLRDTQYF.

In its sample, this clonotype was seen many times. This sequence joins TRBV29-1 and TRBJ2-5; D uncertain. This CDR3 is built from 11 residues. Germline V gives CDR1 SQVTM, CDR2 ANQGSEA. Trimming stripped 3 bases from V and 7 bases from J, with 9 bases between. The CDR3 nucleotides are TGCAGCGTTGATTCGGAAGGGACCCAGTACTTC. It yields the protein CSVDSEGTQYF.

Many counts were recorded for this clonotype. This rearrangement joins TRBV12-3 or TRBV12-4 to TRBJ1-1, with 7 bases identical to TRBD1. V trimming: 1 base; J trimming: 0 bases; junction bases outside the gene matches: 5. This CDR3 region has 16 residues. CDR3 nucleotides: TGTGCCAGCAGTTTAGGACAGGGCCTGATGAACACTGAAGCTTTCTTT. Its protein is CASSLGQGLMNTEAFF.

This clonotype was observed a handful of times. The V call is TRBV5-1, the J call TRBJ2-1; perhaps TRBD2 as D (6 bases). With 7 bases removed from V and 8 bases from J, the gap between germline ends came to 22 bases. The CDR3 extends over 15 amino acids. Germline V gives CDR1 SGHRS, CDR2 YFSETQ. The CDR3 DNA sequence: TGCGCCAGCGCGCGGGGCGGATCCCATTGGGATGAGCAGTTCTTC. Encoded protein: CASARGGSHWDEQFF.

This clonotype was found a few times. The chain recombines TRBV12-5 with TRBJ2-7; 8 positions match TRBD1. This CDR3 spans 14 amino acids. The V gene end was trimmed by 1 base and the J gene end by 5 bases; junction bases not matched to a gene: 4. Germline V CDR1 and CDR2: LGHNT, FRNRAP. The CDR3 loop is CASGLAHRGNEQYF. CDR3 sequence (DNA): TGTGCTAGTGGTTTGGCGCACAGGGGGAACGAGCAGTACTTC.

This clonotype was seen at least ten times. The chain recombines TRBV29-1 with TRBJ1-2, with a tentative D call TRBD1 (6 bases). V lost 4 bases and J lost 2, with 14 bases in between. The CDR3 loop spans 14 amino acids. CDR1 is SQVTM and CDR2 is ANQGSEA in the germline V gene. This CDR3 reads CSVATKTGNYGYTF. DNA of the CDR3: TGCAGCGTTGCAACTAAAACAGGGAACTATGGCTACACCTTC.

The V gene is TRBV15, the J gene TRBJ1-2; 9 bases map to TRBD1. This CDR3 has 14 amino acids. J lost 8 bases, V lost 4 bases, and 8 bases had no gene match. CDR1 and CDR2 from the germline V gene are LNHNV and YYDKDF (reference sequence). CDR3: CATSKEQGASGYTF. CDR3 nucleotides: TGTGCCACCAGCAAAGAACAGGGGGCGTCAGGCTACACCTTC.

There are many counts of this clonotype. At one boundary the junction diverges from the germline segment, which might be a read error. V and J are TRBV5-1 and TRBJ2-1; D unclear. Germline V lookup: CDR1 SGHRS, CDR2 YFSETQ. This CDR3 spans 12 amino acids. In nucleotides, the CDR3 is TGTGCCAGCAGCTTGGCGTGGGGTGAGCAGTTCTTC. Its translation: CASSLAWGEQFF.

This clonotype came up many times. The rearrangement uses TRBV20-1 and TRBJ1-5, with D uncertain. The V gene's germline CDR1 is DFQATT and CDR2 SNEGSKA (reference sequence). The ends were cut back, 6 bases at V and 4 bases at J, with 10 bases in the middle. The CDR3 is 12 amino acids. The CDR3 sequence is CSAQKGNQPQHF. Here the CDR3 DNA reads TGCAGTGCCCAAAAGGGTAATCAGCCCCAGCATTTT.

The chain combines TRBV25-1 with TRBJ2-1; a weak D match, TRBD2 (6 bases). Germline V gene sequence: CDR1 MGHDK, CDR2 SYGVNS. The CDR3 is 17 amino acids. V was trimmed by 3 bases and J by 6 bases, leaving 21 bases between them. The DNA for the CDR3 is TGTGCCAGCAGTGATTGGTCGGGAGTAACTTCAGGCAATGAGCAGTTCTTC. This encodes CASSDWSGVTSGNEQFF.